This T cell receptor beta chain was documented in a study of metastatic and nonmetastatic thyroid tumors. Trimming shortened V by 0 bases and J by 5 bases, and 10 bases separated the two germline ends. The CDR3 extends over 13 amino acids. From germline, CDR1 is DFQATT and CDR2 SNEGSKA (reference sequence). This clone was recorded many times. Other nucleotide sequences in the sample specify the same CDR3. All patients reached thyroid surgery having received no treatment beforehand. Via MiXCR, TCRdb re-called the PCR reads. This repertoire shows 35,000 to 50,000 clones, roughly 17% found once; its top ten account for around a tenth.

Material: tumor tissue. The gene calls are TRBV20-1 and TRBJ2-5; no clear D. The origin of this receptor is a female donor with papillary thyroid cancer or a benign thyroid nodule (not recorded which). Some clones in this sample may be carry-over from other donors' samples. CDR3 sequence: CSARDEFGETQYF. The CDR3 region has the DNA TGCAGTGCTAGAGATGAGTTCGGGGAGACCCAGTACTTC.